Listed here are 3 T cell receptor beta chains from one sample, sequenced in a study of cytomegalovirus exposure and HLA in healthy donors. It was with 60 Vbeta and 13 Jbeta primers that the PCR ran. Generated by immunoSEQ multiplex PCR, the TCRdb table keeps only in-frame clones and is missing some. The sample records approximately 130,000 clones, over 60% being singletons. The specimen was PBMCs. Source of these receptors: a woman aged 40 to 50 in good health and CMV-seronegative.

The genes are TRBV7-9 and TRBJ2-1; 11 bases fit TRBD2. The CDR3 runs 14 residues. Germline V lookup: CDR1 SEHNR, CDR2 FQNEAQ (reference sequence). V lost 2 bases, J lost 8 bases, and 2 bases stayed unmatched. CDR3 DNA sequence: TGTGCCAGCAGCTTAACTAGCGGGAGCGATGAGCAGTTCTTC. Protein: CASSLTSGSDEQFF. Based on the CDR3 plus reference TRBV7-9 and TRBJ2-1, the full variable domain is DTGVSQNPRHKITKRGQNVTFRCDPISEHNRLYWYRQTLGQGPEFLTYFQNEAQLEKSRLLSDRFSAERPKGSFSTLEIQRTEQGDSAMYLCASSLTSGSDEQFFGPGTRLTVL.

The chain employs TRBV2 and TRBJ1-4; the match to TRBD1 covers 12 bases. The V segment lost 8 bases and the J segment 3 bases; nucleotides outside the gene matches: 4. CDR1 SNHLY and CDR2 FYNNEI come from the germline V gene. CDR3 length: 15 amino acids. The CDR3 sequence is CASGGQGASNEKLFF. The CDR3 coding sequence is TGTGCCAGCGGGGGACAGGGGGCTTCTAATGAAAAACTGTTTTTT.

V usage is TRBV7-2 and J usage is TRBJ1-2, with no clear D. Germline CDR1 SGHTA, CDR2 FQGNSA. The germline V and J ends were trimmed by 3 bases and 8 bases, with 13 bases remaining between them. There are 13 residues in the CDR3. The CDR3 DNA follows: TGTGCCAGCAGCTTTGGCGCGGCCGGGGGCTACACCTTC. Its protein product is CASSFGAAGGYTF.